A single sample gave rise to the 9 T cell receptor beta chains below, sequenced in a study of blood T cell repertoires in COVID-19. Profiling relied on immunoSEQ multiplex PCR, and the TCRdb table lists in-frame clones only, not all of them. The sample consists of approximately 250,000 clones, around nine tenths of them appearing once. The sample consisted of peripheral blood. These TCRs come from a woman aged 55 to 70 who had recovered from COVID-19.

The genes are TRBV7-3 and TRBJ2-2; perhaps TRBD2 as D (6 bases). The CDR3 totals 16 residues. Germline values: CDR1 SGHTA, CDR2 FQGTGA. Trimming shortened V by 3 bases and J by 6 bases, and 17 bases separated the two germline ends. The DNA of the CDR3 is TGTGCCAGCAGCTTCCGACTAGTGGGAGTTTCCGGGGAGCTGTTTTTT. Protein sequence: CASSFRLVGVSGELFF. Complete variable domain (other parts from reference TRBV7-3 and TRBJ2-2): GAGVSQTPSNKVTEKGKYVELRCDPISGHTALYWYRQSLGQGPEFLIYFQGTGAADDSGLPNDRFFAVRPEGSVSTLKIQRTERGDSAVYLCASSFRLVGVSGELFFGEGSRLTVL.

This chain uses TRBV28 with TRBJ1-4; 9 bases are a match to TRBD1. CDR1 and CDR2 from the germline V gene are MDHEN and SYDVKM. There are 17 residues in the CDR3. Trimming cost V 5 bases and J 0 bases; bases outside gene matches: 7. In nucleotides, the CDR3 is TGTGCCAGCAGTCCAGGGACAGGGAGTGCAACTAATGAAAAACTGTTTTTT. It yields the protein CASSPGTGSATNEKLFF. Filled out from reference TRBV28 and TRBJ1-4, the complete variable domain reads DVKVTQSSRYLVKRTGEKVFLECVQDMDHENMFWYRQDPGLGLRLIYFSYDVKMKEKGDIPEGYSVSREKKERFSLILESASTNQTSMYLCASSPGTGSATNEKLFFGSGTQLSVL.

This clone occurred once. The V call is TRBV3-1 (or the pseudogene TRBV3-2), the J call TRBJ2-3, with D possibly matching TRBD1 (5 bases). Per germline, CDR1 LGHDT and CDR2 YNNKEL (reference sequence). The V end was cut by 0 bases, the J end by 15 bases, with 16 bases between. This CDR3 region has 13 residues. DNA of the CDR3: TGTGCCAGCAGCCAAGAGGACCCGATGGGGCAATATTTT. Its protein is CASSQEDPMGQYF.

The CDR3 sequence: CASSRDYSYEQYF. DNA of the CDR3: TGTGCCAGCAGCCGGGACTACTCCTACGAGCAGTACTTC. This chain joins TRBV7-8 and TRBJ2-7, with 7 bases fitting TRBD2. This CDR3 has 13 amino acids. The J segment lost 0 bases and the V segment lost 5 bases, leaving 1 base of the junction unmatched. Per germline, CDR1 SGHVS and CDR2 FQNEAQ.

This clone was observed a single time. J is TRBJ2-3 and V is TRBV25-1; 9 bases fit TRBD2. Trimming removed 4 bases from V and 1 base from J; junction bases left unmatched: 3. The CDR3 covers 15 residues. Germline CDR1 reads MGHDK; CDR2 reads SYGVNS. CDR3 coding DNA: TGTGCCAGCAGTGCCAGCGGGGGGCGCACAGATACGCAGTATTTT. Protein product: CASSASGGRTDTQYF.

This clone was seen only once. A read error may account for a junction end that differs from germline. This CDR3 is CASSKAGGPLNYNEQFF. The CDR3 coding sequence is TGTGCCAGCAGTAAAGCGGGGGGGCCTCTTAACTACAATGAGCAGTTCTTC. V gene TRBV6-1 combines with J gene TRBJ2-1; 10 positions match TRBD2. Germline V gene data show CDR1 as MNHNS and CDR2 as SASEGT. The CDR3 is 17 residues long.

The rearrangement uses TRBV4-3 and TRBJ2-1; 7 bases align to TRBD2. This CDR3 region has 16 residues. Germline V gives CDR1 LGHNA, CDR2 YSLEER. The V segment lost 2 bases and the J segment 0 bases; nucleotides outside the gene matches: 4. CDR3: CASSQQAGYSYNEQFF. CDR3 nucleotide sequence: TGCGCCAGCAGCCAACAAGCGGGGTACTCCTACAATGAGCAGTTCTTC.

The chain links TRBV6-5 to TRBJ1-5; D remains unclear. The V end lost 7 bases, the J end lost 7 bases, and 14 bases lay between the germline ends. This CDR3 has 13 amino acids. CDR1 is MNHEY and CDR2 is SVGAGI in the germline V gene. The CDR3 sequence is CASTAHPRQPQHF. The CDR3 DNA follows: TGTGCCAGCACCGCACACCCCCGCCAGCCCCAGCATTTT.

This chain joins TRBV6-5 and TRBJ2-2; D is perhaps TRBD1 (5 bases). Germline V gene data show CDR1 as MNHEY and CDR2 as SVGAGI. V was cut by 6 bases and J by 3 bases, with 14 bases left in between. CDR3 length equals 15 residues. The CDR3 loop is CASSRDLTYTGELFF. CDR3 bases: TGTGCCAGCAGCAGGGATTTAACCTACACCGGGGAGCTGTTTTTT.